This T cell receptor beta chain stems from a study of T cell responses to AZD1222 COVID-19 vaccine. Generated by immunoSEQ multiplex PCR, the TCRdb table keeps only in-frame clones and is missing some. The table shows more than 100,000 clones, with 88% occurring only once. Concerning this clone itself: The target antigen is unknown.

Germline V CDR1 and CDR2: MDHEN, SYDVKM. CDR3 length equals 15 residues. V was shortened by 5 bases and J by 0 bases, with 13 bases between the two germline ends. General study points: Repertoires were obtained only post-peak T cell response. The study found Spike-specific TCR breadth and depth rose after two AZD1222 doses.

This TCR was recovered from an adult in good health. V gene TRBV28 combines with J gene TRBJ1-1; D is possibly TRBD1 (6 bases). The sequencing here drew on peripheral blood, taken on day 0 of AZD1222 vaccination. CDR3 in amino acids: CASSGPGALNTEAFF. Written as DNA, the CDR3 is TGTGCCAGCAGTGGACCGGGGGCTTTGAACACTGAAGCTTTCTTT.